This T cell receptor (beta chain) is from a study of cytomegalovirus exposure and HLA in healthy donors. The PCR used 60 Vbeta and 13 Jbeta primers. Repertoires were generated with immunoSEQ multiplex PCR, while TCRdb's copy carries only in-frame clones and drops some. The table includes fewer than 150,000 clones, 70% to 80% detected once. Germline V gene lookup returns CDR1 SEHNR and CDR2 FQNEAQ (reference sequence). V dropped 5 bases and J dropped 7 bases, with 11 bases sitting between them. The CDR3 contains 13 residues. Broader study findings: For TCR beta chains, V- and J-gene trimming was later linked to a missense DCLRE1C variant. Later on, an analysis found that several of the most significant clusters appeared to be linked to common viral pathogens, which included parvovirus B19. Owing to their indistinguishability, certain V segments, notably TRBV6-2 and TRBV6-3, were excluded.

Remarks on this clone: The antigen remains unidentified.

The sequence was obtained from a male donor in good health and CMV-seronegative. The specimen was PBMCs. The chain links TRBV7-9 to TRBJ1-4; D is unclear. The CDR3 coding sequence is TGTGCCAGCAGCATGTCCGGCGGTGAAAAACTGTTTTTT. It is translated as CASSMSGGEKLFF.